The 6 T cell receptor beta chains presented below share a single source sample, sequenced in a study of shared clonotypes between healthy human individuals. CD45RO-negative cells were positively selected for CCR7, leaving out terminally differentiated effector memory CD45RA+ cells. TCRdb keeps only in-frame clones here, not all; method: immunoSEQ multiplex PCR. The profile covers some 2,100,000 clones, with approximately 94% appearing a single time and over 1.5% taken by the ten largest. Input material: naive CD8+ T cells from PBMCs. The receptors stem from a man younger than 35 in good health. Some clones in this sample may be carry-over from other donors' samples.

The V and J genes are TRBV21-1 and TRBJ2-5; the table gives TRBD2 as D, unverified against the DNA. TRBV21-1 is given as a pseudogene. The CDR3 length is 11 residues. CDR3 nucleotides: TGTGCCAGCGCGGCCCAAGAGACCCAGTACTTC. Encoded protein: CASAAQETQYF.

The rearrangement uses TRBV28 and TRBJ2-7; 11 bases are shared with TRBD2. The CDR3 sequence is 18 residues long. V dropped 5 bases and J dropped 0; count of bases not matched to a gene: 12. CDR1 and CDR2 from the germline V gene are MDHEN and SYDVKM. CDR3 loop: CASSKTRTSGQSSYEQYF. In nucleotides, the CDR3 is TGTGCCAGCAGTAAGACTCGGACTAGCGGGCAAAGCTCCTACGAGCAGTACTTC.

The chain is built from TRBV11-2 and TRBJ2-7, with a weak D call TRBD1 (7 bases). CDR3 length equals 16 residues. Germline CDR1 and CDR2: SGHAT and FQNNGV. Deletions cut 3 bases from V and 0 bases from J, with 15 bases between. This CDR3 is CASSFNGRDSSYEQYF. The CDR3 DNA reads as TGTGCCAGCAGCTTTAACGGGCGGGACAGCTCCTACGAGCAGTACTTC.

This rearrangement joins TRBV5-8 to TRBJ2-7; no firm D call. CDR3 length equals 12 residues. V was cut by 6 bases and J by 6 bases, with 13 bases left in between. The germline V gene has CDR1 SGHTS and CDR2 YDEGEE. CDR3: CASMLHNSEQYF. CDR3 coding DNA: TGTGCCAGCATGTTACATAACAGCGAGCAGTACTTC. The complete variable domain, with remaining parts taken from reference TRBV5-8 and TRBJ2-7, reads EAGVTQSPTHLIKTRGQQATLRCSPISGHTSVYWYQQALGLGLQFLLWYDEGEERNRGNFPPRFSGRQFPNYSSELNVNALELEDSALYLCASMLHNSEQYFGPGTRLTVT.

The chain uses TRBV2 and TRBJ2-3, with unresolved D. This CDR3 is built from 13 residues. V lost 5 bases and J lost 4, with 10 bases in between. Germline CDR1 SNHLY, CDR2 FYNNEI. CDR3 in amino acids: CASSPPKADTQYF. CDR3 nucleotides: TGTGCCAGCAGTCCCCCCAAGGCAGATACGCAGTATTTT. The variable domain in full, with the rest retrieved from reference TRBV2 and TRBJ2-3, is EPEVTQTPSHQVTQMGQEVILRCVPISNHLYFYWYRQILGQKVEFLVSFYNNEISEKSEIFDDQFSVERPDGSNFTLKIRSTKLEDSAMYFCASSPPKADTQYFGPGTRLTVL.

The chain uses TRBV27 and TRBJ2-7, with D possibly TRBD2 on 6 matching bases. CDR3 size: 16 residues. Trimming shortened V by 5 bases and J by 2 bases, and 19 bases separated the two germline ends. CDR1 is MNHEY, CDR2 SMNVEV, per germline (reference sequence). The CDR3 protein is CASSPYPPGLPYEQYF. The CDR3 bases are TGTGCCAGCAGTCCGTATCCTCCGGGACTTCCCTACGAGCAGTACTTC.